This entry concerns a single T cell receptor (beta chain). The data were produced by immunoSEQ multiplex PCR, yet TCRdb's version contains in-frame clones alone and is incomplete. The data show tens of thousands of clones, over 75% seen once. The sample is drawn from a study of control samples from healthy donors and cancer patients. This CDR3 comprises 16 residues. V lost 1 base and J lost 0, with 12 bases in between. The germline V gene has CDR1 KGHSH and CDR2 LQKENI. The genes are TRBV18 and TRBJ2-5; no reliable D call. The TCR was taken from a man in his fifties in good health. Input material: blood. The chain's CDR3 is CASSPRLTGNQETQYF. The CDR3 region has the DNA TGTGCCAGCTCACCACGGTTAACGGGCAACCAAGAGACCCAGTACTTC.